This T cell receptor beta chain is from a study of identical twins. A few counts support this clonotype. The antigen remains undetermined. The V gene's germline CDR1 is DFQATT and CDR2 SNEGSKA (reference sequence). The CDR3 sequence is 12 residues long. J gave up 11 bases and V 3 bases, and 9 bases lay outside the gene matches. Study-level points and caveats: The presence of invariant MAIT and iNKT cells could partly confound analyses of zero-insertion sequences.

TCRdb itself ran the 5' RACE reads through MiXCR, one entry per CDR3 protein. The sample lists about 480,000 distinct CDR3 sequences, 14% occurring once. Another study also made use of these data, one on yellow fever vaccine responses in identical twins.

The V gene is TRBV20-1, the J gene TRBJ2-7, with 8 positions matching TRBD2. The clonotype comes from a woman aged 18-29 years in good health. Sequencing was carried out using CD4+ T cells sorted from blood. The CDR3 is CSARVSGVVEYF. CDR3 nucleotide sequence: TGCAGTGCTAGGGTTAGCGGGGTTGTGGAGTACTTC.